Sequencing of this TCR beta chain was carried out in a study of T cell responses to AZD1222 COVID-19 vaccine. Pooled together were second doses at about 4 or about 12 weeks. Study observations and caveats: Nearly half of unique spike-specific TCRs reportedly avoided B.1.351 and B.1.1.7 mutated regions. Increased Spike-specific TCR breadth and depth were observed after two AZD1222 doses.

A word on this clone: What it recognizes is unknown.

The assay was immunoSEQ multiplex PCR, and TCRdb's table has in-frame clones only and misses some. The table lists just over 150,000 clones, around 87% of them singletons. The CDR3 loop spans 14 amino acids. The germline V gene encodes CDR1 SGHRS and CDR2 YFSETQ. V dropped 1 base and J dropped 8; count of bases not matched to a gene: 3. Source: peripheral blood, taken 28 days after the second AZD1222 dose. This sequence joins TRBV5-1 and TRBJ2-1; 10 bases match TRBD2. This clonotype was sampled from an adult who received the AZD1222 COVID-19 vaccine. The CDR3 region is CASSLTSGTHEQFF. In DNA, the CDR3 is TGCGCCAGCAGCTTGACTAGCGGGACACATGAGCAGTTCTTC.